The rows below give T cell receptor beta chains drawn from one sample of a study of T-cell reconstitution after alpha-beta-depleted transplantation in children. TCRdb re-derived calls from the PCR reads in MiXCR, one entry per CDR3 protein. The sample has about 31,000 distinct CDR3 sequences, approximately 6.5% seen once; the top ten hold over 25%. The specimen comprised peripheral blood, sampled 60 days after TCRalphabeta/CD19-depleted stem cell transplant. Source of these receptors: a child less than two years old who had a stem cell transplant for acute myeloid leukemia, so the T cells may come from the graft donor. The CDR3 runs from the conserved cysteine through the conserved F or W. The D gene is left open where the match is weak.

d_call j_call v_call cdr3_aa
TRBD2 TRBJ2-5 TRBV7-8 CASSLELAGGRETQYF
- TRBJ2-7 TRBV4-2 CASSQGIAAVEQYF
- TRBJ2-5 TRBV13 CASSLVAGLLETQYF
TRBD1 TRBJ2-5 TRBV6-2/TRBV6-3 CASSGSTGGETQYF
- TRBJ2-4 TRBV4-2 CASSRSTGTEENIQYF
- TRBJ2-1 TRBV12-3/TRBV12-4 CASSFLGEQFF
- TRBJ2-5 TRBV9 CASSVDATPKETQYF
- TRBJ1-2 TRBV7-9 CASKGHQGYTF
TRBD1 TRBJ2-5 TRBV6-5 CASSYRGQSEVTQYF
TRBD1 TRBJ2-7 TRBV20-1 CSAPGTVYEQYF